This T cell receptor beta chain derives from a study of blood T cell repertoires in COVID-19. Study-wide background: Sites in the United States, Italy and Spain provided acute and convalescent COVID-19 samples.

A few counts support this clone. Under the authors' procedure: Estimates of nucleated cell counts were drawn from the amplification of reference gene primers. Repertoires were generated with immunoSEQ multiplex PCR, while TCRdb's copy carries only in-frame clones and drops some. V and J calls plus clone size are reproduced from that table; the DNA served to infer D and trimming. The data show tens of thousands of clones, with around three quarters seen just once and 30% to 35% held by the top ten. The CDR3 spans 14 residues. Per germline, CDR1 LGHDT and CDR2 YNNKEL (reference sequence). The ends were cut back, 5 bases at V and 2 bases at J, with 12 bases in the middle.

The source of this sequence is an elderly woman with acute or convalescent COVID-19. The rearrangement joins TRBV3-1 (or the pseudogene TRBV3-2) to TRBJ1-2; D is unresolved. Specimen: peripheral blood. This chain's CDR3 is CASSSPTLNYGYTF. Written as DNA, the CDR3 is TGTGCCAGCAGCTCCCCAACACTAAACTATGGCTACACCTTC.